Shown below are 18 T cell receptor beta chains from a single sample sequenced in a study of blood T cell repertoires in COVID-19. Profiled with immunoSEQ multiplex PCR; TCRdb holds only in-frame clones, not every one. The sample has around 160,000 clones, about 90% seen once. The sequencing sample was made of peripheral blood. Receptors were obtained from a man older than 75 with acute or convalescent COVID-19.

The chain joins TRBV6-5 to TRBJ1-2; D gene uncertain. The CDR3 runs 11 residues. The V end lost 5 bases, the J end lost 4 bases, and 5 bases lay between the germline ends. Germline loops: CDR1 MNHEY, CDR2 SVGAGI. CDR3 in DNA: TGTGCCAGCAGTCCCATCTATGGCTACACCTTC. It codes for CASSPIYGYTF.

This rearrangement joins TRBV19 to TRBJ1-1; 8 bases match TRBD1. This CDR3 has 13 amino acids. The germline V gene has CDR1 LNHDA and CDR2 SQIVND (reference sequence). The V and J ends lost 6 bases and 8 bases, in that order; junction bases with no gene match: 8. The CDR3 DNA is TGTGCCAGTAGCTATTTGACAGGGGTAGAAGCTTTCTTT. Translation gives CASSYLTGVEAFF.

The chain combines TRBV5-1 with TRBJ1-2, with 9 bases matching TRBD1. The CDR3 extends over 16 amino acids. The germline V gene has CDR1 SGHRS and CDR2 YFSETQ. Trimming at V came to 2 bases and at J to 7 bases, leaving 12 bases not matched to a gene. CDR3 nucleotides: TGCGCCAGCAGCTTAGCTGCACAGGGGGCGAATGTTGGCTACACCTTC. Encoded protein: CASSLAAQGANVGYTF. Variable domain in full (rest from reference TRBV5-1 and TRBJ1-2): KAGVTQTPRYLIKTRGQQVTLSCSPISGHRSVSWYQQTPGQGLQFLFEYFSETQRNKGNFPGRFSGRQFSNSRSEMNVSTLELGDSALYLCASSLAAQGANVGYTFGSGTRLTVV.

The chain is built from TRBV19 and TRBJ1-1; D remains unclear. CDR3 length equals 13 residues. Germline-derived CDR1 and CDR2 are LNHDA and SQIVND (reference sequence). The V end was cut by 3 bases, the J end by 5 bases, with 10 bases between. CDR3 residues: CASSIPEGTEAFF. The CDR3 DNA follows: TGTGCCAGTAGTATCCCGGAGGGAACTGAAGCTTTCTTT.

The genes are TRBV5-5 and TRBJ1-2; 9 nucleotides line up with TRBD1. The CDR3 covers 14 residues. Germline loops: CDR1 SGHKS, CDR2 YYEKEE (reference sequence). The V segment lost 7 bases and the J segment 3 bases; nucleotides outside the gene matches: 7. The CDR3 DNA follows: TGTGCCAGCGGGTGGGGACAGGGACACTATGGCTACACCTTC. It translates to CASGWGQGHYGYTF. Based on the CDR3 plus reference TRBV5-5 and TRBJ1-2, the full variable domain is DAGVTQSPTHLIKTRGQQVTLRCSPISGHKSVSWYQQVLGQGPQFIFQYYEKEERGRGNFPDRFSARQFPNYSSELNVNALLLGDSALYLCASGWGQGHYGYTFGSGTRLTVV.

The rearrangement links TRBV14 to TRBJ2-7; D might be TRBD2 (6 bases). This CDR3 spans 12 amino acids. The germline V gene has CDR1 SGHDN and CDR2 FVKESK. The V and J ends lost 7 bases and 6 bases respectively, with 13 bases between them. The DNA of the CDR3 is TGTGCCAGCACTCCCCGGGGGACCGAGCAGTACTTC. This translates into CASTPRGTEQYF.

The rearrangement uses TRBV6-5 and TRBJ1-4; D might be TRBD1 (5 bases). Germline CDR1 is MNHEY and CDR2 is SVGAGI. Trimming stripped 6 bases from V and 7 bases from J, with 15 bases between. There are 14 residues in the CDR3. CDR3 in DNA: TGTGCCAGCAGCTTCAGGGTAGGGGCTGAAAAACTGTTTTTT. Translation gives CASSFRVGAEKLFF.

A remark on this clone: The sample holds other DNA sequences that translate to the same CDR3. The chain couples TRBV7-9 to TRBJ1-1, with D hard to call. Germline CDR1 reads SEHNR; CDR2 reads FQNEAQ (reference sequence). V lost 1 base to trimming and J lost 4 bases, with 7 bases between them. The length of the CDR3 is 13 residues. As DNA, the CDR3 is TGTGCCAGCAGCTTAGAGGGAGGCACTGAAGCTTTCTTT. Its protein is CASSLEGGTEAFF.

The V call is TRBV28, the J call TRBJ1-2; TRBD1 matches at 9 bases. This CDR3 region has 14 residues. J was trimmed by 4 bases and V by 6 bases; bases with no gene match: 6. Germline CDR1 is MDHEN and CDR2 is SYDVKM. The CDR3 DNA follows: TGTGCCAGCAGAGACTCGGGACAGGGCTATGGCTACACCTTC. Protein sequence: CASRDSGQGYGYTF.

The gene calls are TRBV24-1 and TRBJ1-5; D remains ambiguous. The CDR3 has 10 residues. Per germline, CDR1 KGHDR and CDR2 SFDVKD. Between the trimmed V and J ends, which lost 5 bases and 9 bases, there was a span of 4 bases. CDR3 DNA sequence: TGTGCCACCAGTGCGTCGCCCCAGCATTTT. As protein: CATSASPQHF.

CDR3 amino acids: CASSDSTGLEQGQAFF. The CDR3 region has the DNA TGTGCCAGCAGTGACTCGACTGGATTGGAACAGGGGCAGGCTTTCTTT. The rearrangement uses TRBV6-4 and TRBJ1-1, with 7 bases identical to TRBD1. J was trimmed by 11 bases and V by 0 bases; bases with no gene match: 15. The CDR3 contains 16 residues. The germline V gene encodes CDR1 MRHNA and CDR2 SNTAGT.

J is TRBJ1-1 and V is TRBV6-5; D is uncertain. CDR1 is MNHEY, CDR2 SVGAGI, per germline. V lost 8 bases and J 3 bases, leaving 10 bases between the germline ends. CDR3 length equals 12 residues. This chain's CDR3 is CASPGADTEAFF. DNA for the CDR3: TGTGCCAGCCCCGGCGCGGACACTGAAGCTTTCTTT.

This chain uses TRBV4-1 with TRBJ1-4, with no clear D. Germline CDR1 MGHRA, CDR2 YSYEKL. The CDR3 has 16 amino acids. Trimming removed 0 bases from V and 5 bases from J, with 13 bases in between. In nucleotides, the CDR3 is TGCGCCAGCAGCCAAGATCTGGGCAGACTAAATGAAAAACTGTTTTTT. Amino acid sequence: CASSQDLGRLNEKLFF.

CDR3 residues: CASRRTGALTEAFF. In DNA, the CDR3 is TGTGCCAGCAGACGGACAGGGGCCCTTACTGAAGCTTTCTTT. The gene calls are TRBV28 and TRBJ1-1; 9 bases are a match to TRBD1. J was trimmed by 5 bases and V by 6 bases; bases with no gene match: 7. Germline lookup yields CDR1 MDHEN and CDR2 SYDVKM. The CDR3 is 14 residues long.

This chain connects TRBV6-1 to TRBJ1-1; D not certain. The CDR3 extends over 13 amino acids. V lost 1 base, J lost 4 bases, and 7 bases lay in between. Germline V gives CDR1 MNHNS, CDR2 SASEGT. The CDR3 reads CASSEDYVTEAFF. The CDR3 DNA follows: TGTGCCAGCAGTGAAGATTATGTCACTGAAGCTTTCTTT.

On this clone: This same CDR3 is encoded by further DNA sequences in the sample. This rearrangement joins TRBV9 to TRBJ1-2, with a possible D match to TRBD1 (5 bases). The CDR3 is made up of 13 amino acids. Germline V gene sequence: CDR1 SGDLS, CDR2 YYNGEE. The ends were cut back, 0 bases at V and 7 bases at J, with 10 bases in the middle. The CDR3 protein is CASSVAQGGGYTF. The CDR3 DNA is TGTGCCAGCAGCGTAGCTCAGGGAGGTGGCTACACCTTC. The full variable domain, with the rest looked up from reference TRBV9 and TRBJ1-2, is DSGVTQTPKHLITATGQRVTLRCSPRSGDLSVYWYQQSLDQGLQFLIQYYNGEERAKGNILERFSAQQFPDLHSELNLSSLELGDSALYFCASSVAQGGGYTFGSGTRLTVV.

In nucleotides, the CDR3 is TGTGCCAGCTCACCTATGACAGTGGACGAGCAGTACTTC. Amino acid sequence: CASSPMTVDEQYF. This chain connects TRBV18 to TRBJ2-7; a possible D gene is TRBD1 (5 bases). This CDR3 region has 13 residues. Germline V gene sequence: CDR1 KGHSH, CDR2 LQKENI. Deletions cut 3 bases from V and 5 bases from J, with 11 bases between.

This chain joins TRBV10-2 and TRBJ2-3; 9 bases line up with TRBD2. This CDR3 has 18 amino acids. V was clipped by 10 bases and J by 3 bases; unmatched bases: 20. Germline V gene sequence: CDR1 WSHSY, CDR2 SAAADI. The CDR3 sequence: CATIPLRIAGERTDTQYF. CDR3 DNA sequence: TGCGCCACCATCCCCCTCCGAATAGCGGGAGAAAGAACAGATACGCAGTATTTT.